This TCR beta chain was profiled in a study of CD8 T cell repertoires and HIV-1 epitope variants. Study background: Controls were a CMV, EBV and flu peptide pool, Ebola AY9 negative control, and no-peptide well.

Using immunoSEQ multiplex PCR, the repertoire was profiled, and TCRdb retains in-frame clones only, with some absent. The sample contains about 5,400 clones, roughly 71% of which appear only once. Comment on this clone: What it recognizes is unknown.

The receptor comes from a male donor with HIV. The sample comprised cultured CD8+ T cells derived from PBMCs.

DNA for the CDR3: TGTGCCAGCAGTGAAGGGACAGGGGAGACAGATACGCAGTATTTT. Its protein product is CASSEGTGETDTQYF. This sequence joins TRBV6-1 and TRBJ2-3; 9 positions agree with TRBD1. The trim removed 1 base at V and 3 bases at J, leaving 2 bases unmatched. Germline CDR1 and CDR2: MNHNS and SASEGT. The CDR3 has 15 amino acids.